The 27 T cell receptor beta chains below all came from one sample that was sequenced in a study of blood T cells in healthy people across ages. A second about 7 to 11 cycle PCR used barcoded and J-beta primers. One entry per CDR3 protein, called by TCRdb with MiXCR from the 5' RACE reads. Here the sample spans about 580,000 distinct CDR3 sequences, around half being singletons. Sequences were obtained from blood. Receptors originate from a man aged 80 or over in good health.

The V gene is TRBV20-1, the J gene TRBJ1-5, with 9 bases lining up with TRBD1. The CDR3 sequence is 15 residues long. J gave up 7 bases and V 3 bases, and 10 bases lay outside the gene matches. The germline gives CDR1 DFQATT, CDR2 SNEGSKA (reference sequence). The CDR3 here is CSARPGQGVGQPQHF. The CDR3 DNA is TGCAGTGCTAGGCCGGGACAGGGTGTCGGGCAGCCCCAGCATTTT.

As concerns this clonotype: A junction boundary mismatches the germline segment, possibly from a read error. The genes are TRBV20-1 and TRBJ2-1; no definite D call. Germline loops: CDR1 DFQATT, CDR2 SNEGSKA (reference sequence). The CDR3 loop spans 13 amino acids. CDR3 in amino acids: CSARDPAYYEQFF. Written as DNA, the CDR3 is TGCAGTGCTAGGGACCCGGCCTACTATGAGCAGTTCTTC.

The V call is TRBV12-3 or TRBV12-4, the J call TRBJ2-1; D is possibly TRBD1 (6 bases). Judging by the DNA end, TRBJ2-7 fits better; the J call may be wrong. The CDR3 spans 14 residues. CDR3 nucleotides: TGTGCCAGCAGTCCAGGGGCAGGCAGGGGCGAGCAGTACTTC. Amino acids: CASSPGAGRGEQYF.

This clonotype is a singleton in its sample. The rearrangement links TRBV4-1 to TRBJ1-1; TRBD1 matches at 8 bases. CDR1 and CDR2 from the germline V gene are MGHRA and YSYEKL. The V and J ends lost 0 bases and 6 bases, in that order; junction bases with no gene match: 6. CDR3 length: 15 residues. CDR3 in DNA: TGCGCCAGCAGCCAAGAGCGGGACAGGCTGGCTGAAGCTTTCTTT. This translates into CASSQERDRLAEAFF.

DNA for the CDR3: TGCAGTGCTAGACACCTAGCGGGAGTAAAAAATGAGCAGTACTTC. This sequence encodes CSARHLAGVKNEQYF. V and J are TRBV20-1 and TRBJ2-1, with 10 bases that match TRBD2. Matching the DNA end better, TRBJ2-7 makes the J call doubtful. Germline assignment: CDR1 DFQATT and CDR2 SNEGSKA (reference sequence). The CDR3 contains 15 residues.

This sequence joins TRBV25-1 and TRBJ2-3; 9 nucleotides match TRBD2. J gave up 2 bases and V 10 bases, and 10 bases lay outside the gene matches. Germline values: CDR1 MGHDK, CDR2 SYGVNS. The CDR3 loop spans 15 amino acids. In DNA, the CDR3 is TGTGCCACCCAGAAGGCTAGCGGGAACACAGATACGCAGTATTTT. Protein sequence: CATQKASGNTDTQYF.

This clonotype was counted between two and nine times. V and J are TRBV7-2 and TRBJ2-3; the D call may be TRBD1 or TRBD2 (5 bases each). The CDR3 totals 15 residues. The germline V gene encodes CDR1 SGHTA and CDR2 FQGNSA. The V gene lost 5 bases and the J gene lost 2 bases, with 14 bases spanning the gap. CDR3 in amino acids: CASSPRDPSTDTQYF. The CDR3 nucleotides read TGTGCCAGCAGCCCACGGGACCCTTCCACAGATACGCAGTATTTT.

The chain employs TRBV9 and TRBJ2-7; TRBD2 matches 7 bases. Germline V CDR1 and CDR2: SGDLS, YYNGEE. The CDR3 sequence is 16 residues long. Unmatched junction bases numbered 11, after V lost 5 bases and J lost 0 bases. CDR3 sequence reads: CASRARRRESSYEQYF. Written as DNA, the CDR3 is TGTGCCAGCAGAGCCCGGAGGCGGGAGAGCTCCTACGAGCAGTACTTC. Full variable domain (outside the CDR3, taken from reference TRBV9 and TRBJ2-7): DSGVTQTPKHLITATGQRVTLRCSPRSGDLSVYWYQQSLDQGLQFLIQYYNGEERAKGNILERFSAQQFPDLHSELNLSSLELGDSALYFCASRARRRESSYEQYFGPGTRLTVT.

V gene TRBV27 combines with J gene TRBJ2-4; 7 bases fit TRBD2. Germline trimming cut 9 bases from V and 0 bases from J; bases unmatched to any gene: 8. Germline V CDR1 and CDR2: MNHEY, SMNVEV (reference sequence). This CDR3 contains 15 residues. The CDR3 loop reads CASKGLAVAKNIQYF. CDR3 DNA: TGTGCCAGTAAAGGGCTAGCGGTAGCCAAAAACATTCAGTACTTC.

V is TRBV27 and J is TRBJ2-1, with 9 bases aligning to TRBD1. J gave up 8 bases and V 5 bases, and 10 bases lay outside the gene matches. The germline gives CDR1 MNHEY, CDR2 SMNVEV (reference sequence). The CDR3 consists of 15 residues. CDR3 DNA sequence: TGTGCCAGCAGTCCACCAGGGACAGGGTTTTATGAGCAGTTCTTC. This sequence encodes CASSPPGTGFYEQFF.

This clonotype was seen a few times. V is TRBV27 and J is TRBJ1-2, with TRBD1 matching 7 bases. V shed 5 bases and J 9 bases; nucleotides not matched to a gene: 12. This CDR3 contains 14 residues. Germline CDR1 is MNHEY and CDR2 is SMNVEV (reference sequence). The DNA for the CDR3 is TGTGCCAGCAGTCCAATCGACAGGGTACACAGCTACACCTTC. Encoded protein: CASSPIDRVHSYTF.

The chain's CDR3 is CSAKGPGERETQYF. CDR3 sequence (DNA): TGCAGTGCTAAGGGCCCGGGGGAACGGGAGACCCAGTACTTC. This sequence joins TRBV20-1 and TRBJ2-7; the D gene is possibly TRBD2 (6 bases). TRBJ2-5 explains the end of the DNA better; the J call may be wrong. Germline CDR1 DFQATT, CDR2 SNEGSKA (reference sequence). CDR3 length: 14 residues.

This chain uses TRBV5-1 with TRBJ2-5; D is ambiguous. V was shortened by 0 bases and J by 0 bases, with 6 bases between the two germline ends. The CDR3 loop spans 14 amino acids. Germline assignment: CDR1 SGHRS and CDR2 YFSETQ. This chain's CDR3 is CASSLENHQETQYF. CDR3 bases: TGCGCCAGCAGCTTGGAGAATCACCAAGAGACCCAGTACTTC.

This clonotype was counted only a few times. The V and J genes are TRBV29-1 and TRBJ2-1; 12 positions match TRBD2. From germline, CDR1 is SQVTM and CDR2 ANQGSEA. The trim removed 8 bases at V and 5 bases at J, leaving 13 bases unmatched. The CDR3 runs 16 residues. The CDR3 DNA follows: TGCAGCTATTGGACTAGCGGGAATTCGGGCAACAATGAGCAGTTCTTC. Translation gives CSYWTSGNSGNNEQFF.

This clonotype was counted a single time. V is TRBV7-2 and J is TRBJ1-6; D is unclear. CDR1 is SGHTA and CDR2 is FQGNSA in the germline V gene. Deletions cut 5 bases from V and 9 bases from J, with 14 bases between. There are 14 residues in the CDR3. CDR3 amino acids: CASSRDPNRSPLHF. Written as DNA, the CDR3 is TGTGCCAGCAGCCGAGACCCGAATCGTTCACCCCTCCACTTT. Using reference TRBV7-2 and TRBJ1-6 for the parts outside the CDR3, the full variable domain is GAGVSQSPSNKVTEKGKDVELRCDPISGHTALYWYRQSLGQGLEFLIYFQGNSAPDKSGLPSDRFSAERTGGSVSTLTIQRTQQEDSAVYLCASSRDPNRSPLHFGNGTRLTVT.

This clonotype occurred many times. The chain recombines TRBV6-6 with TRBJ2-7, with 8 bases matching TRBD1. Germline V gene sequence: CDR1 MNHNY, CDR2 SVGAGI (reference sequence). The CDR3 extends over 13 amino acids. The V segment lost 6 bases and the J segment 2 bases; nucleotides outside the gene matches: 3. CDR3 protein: CASSDRGPYEQYF. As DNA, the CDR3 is TGTGCCAGCAGCGACAGGGGACCCTACGAGCAGTACTTC.

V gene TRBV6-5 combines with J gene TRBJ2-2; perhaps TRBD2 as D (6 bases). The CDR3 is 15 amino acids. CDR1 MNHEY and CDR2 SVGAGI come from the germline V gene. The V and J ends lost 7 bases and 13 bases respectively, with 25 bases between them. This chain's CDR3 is CASNRENAYRKRLFF. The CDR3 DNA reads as TGTGCCAGCAATCGGGAGAATGCATATAGGAAGCGGCTGTTTTTT.

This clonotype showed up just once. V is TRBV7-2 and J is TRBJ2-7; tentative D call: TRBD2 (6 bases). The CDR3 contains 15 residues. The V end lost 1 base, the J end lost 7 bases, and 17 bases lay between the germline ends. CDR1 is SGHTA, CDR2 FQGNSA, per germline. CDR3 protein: CASSLGAGIWYEQYF. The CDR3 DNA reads TGTGCCAGCAGCTTAGGGGCGGGGATTTGGTATGAGCAGTACTTC.

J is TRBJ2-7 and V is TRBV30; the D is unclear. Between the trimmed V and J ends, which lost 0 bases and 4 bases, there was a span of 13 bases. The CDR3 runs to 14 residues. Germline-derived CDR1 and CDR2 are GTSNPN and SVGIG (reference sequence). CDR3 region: CAWSVGITDYEQYF. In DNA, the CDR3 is TGTGCCTGGAGTGTAGGTATCACCGATTACGAGCAGTACTTC.

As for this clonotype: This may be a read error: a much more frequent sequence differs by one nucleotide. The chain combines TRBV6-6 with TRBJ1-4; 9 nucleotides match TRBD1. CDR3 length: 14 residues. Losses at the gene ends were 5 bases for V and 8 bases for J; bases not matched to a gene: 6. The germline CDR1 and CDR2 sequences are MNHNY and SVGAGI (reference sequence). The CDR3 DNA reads TGTGCCAGCAGTGACGGGACAGGGTGGGAAAAACTGTTTTTT. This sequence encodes CASSDGTGWEKLFF.

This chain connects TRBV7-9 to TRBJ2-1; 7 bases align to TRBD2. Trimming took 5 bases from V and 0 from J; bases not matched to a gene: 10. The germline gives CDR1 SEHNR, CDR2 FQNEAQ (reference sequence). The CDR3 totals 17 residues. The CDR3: CASSPSRLASSYNEQFF. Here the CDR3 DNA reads TGTGCCAGCAGCCCGTCCCGACTAGCAAGCTCCTACAATGAGCAGTTCTTC.

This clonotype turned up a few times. CDR3 amino acids: CASESSGPWDEQFF. The CDR3 nucleotides read TGTGCCAGTGAGTCCAGCGGCCCTTGGGATGAGCAGTTCTTC. The chain combines TRBV2 with TRBJ2-1, with D possibly matching TRBD2 (5 bases). The CDR3 consists of 14 residues. Per the germline V gene, CDR1 is SNHLY and CDR2 is FYNNEI. The ends were cut back, 9 bases at V and 8 bases at J, with 20 bases in the middle.

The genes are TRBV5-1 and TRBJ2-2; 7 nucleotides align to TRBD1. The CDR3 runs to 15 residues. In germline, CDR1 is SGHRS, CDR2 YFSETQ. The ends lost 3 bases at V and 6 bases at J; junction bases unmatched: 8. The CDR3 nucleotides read TGCGCCAGCAGCTCGACAGGGTCGGTGGCCGGGGAGCTGTTTTTT. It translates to CASSSTGSVAGELFF.

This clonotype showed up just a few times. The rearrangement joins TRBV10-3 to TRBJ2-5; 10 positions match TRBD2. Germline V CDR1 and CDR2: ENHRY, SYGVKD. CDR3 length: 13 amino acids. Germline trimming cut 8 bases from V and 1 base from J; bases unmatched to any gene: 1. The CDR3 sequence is CAIPSGGQETQYF. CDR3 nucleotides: TGTGCCATCCCTAGCGGGGGCCAAGAGACCCAGTACTTC.

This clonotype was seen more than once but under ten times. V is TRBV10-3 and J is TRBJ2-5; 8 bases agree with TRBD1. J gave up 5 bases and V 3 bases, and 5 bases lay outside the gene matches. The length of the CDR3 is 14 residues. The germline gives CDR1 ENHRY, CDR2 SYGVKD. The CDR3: CAISDGQGGETQYF. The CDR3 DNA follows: TGTGCCATCAGTGACGGACAGGGCGGGGAGACCCAGTACTTC.

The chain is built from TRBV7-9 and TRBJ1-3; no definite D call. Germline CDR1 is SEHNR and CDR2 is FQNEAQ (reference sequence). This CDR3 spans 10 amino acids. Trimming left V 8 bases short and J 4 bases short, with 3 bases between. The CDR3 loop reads CASGGNTIYF. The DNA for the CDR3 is TGTGCCAGCGGCGGAAACACCATATATTTT.

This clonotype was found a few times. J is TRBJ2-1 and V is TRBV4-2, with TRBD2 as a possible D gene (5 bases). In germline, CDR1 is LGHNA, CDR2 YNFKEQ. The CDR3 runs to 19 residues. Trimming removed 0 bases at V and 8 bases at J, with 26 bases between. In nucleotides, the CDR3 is TGTGCCAGCAGCCAAGAGGAGTTGGTTGGGTCTAGCAGAAGGCATGAGCAGTTCTTC. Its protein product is CASSQEELVGSSRRHEQFF.